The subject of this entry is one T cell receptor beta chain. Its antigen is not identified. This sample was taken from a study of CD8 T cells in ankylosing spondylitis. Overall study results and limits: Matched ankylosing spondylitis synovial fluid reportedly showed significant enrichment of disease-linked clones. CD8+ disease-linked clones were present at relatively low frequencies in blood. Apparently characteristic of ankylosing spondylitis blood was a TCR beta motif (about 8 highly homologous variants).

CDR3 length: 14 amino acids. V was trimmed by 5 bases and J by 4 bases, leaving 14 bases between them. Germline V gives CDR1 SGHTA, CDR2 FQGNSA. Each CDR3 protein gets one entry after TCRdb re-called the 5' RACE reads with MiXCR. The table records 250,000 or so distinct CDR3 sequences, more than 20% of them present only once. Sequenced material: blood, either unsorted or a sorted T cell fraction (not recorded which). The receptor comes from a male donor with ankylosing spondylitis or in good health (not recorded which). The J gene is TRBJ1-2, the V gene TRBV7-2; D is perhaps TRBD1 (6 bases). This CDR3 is CASSTRTVTYGYTF. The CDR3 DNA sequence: TGTGCCAGCAGCACCCGGACAGTCACCTATGGCTACACCTTC.